This TCR beta chain was recovered during a study of OX40 agonist ivuxolimab in advanced cancers. Across the whole study: Age averaged about 66 years (range 23 to 79), and about 86% were male.

Assay: immunoSEQ multiplex PCR; the TCRdb copy retains only in-frame clones and omits some. The sample has roughly 80,000 clones, 90% seen once. Material: CD4+ or CD8+ T cells sorted from blood, obtained in a trial of the OX40 agonist ivuxolimab. This clonotype was sampled from an adult with an advanced solid tumor such as melanoma, head and neck, liver or kidney cancer.

The CDR3 DNA reads as TGTGCCAGCAGCAAAGAGGACTTTACAGATACGCAGTATTTT. Translated, it gives CASSKEDFTDTQYF. J is TRBJ2-3 and V is TRBV11-3; D perhaps matches TRBD2 (5 bases). This CDR3 is 14 amino acids long. Germline loops: CDR1 SGHNT, CDR2 YENEEA. V was pared by 5 bases and J by 3 bases, with 12 bases between.